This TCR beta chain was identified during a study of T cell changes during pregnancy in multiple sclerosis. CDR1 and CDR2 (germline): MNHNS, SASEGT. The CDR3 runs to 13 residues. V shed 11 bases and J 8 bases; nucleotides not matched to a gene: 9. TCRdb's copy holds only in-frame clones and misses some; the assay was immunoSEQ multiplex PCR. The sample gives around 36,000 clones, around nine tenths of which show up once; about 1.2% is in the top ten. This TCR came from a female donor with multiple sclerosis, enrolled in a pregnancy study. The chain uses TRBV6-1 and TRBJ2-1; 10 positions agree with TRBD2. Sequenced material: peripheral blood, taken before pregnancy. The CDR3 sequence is CALETSGRDEQFF. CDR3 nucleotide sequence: TGTGCCCTGGAGACTAGCGGGCGTGATGAGCAGTTCTTC.